The present TCR beta chain was sequenced within a study of CD8+ T cells in alopecia areata listed by TCRdb under 2018. Some background on the complete study: Treated patients were enrolled in an open-label pilot trial of oral tofacitinib, 5 to 10 mg twice daily, for moderate-to-severe alopecia areata. Patients stayed on tofacitinib for 6 to 18 months and then had 6 months of follow-up off drug so that delayed response and recurrence could be assessed. In treated patients, disease severity was measured using the SALT score, which gives the percentage of scalp surface area affected. The study used high-throughput TCRbeta sequencing to examine T cell clonal expansion in alopecia areata, in both the C3H/HeJ mouse model and human patients. Human TCRbeta sequencing covered scalp tissue and sorted CD4+ and CD8+ peripheral blood T cells from patchy and totalis/universalis alopecia areata patients and healthy controls. Patients on tofacitinib were biopsied at baseline and after 4 and 24 weeks of treatment, and several of the patients also had a later scalp biopsy. Scalp clonality was compared across normal scalp (n=4), patchy alopecia areata scalp (n=8), and alopecia totalis/universalis scalp (n=8). RNA was extracted with the PAXgene miRNA kit for fixed scalp, the miRNeasy kit for PBMCs, and the RNeasy kit for mouse skin. TCRbeta CDR3 regions were amplified by immunoSEQ multiplex PCR using 35 Vbeta forward and 13 Jbeta reverse primers. The investigation overall reported the following: Compared with normal scalp, lesional scalp, particularly in alopecia totalis/universalis, had higher clonality and more expanded CD8+ clones, which suggests antigenic drive. Scalp TCR repertoire analysis is complicated because resident alphabeta T cells in normal human skin are also sequenced, whereas mouse skin is dominated by gammadelta T cells. Many expanded lesional clones were found to persist in scalp and blood during tofacitinib treatment, and relapse after treatment cessation may be partly explained by this persistence. Because the treated cohort was small and had only one nonresponder, larger studies are needed to examine links between baseline CD8+ expansion and response. TCR sequences shared between patients were less clear than in mice, possibly partly because of HLA diversity in the patient population. Tofacitinib significantly lowered scalp clonality and the number of expanded CD8+ clones among the top 100 scalp clones.

About this clone: Its antigen has not been determined. No much larger clone exists at a distance of one base, and base qualities are not known.

Looking up the germline V gene (reference sequence) yields CDR1 SGHKS and CDR2 YYEKEE. The CDR3 starts with the cysteine, ends with the phenylalanine, and has 15 residues. Of all the DNA, just the CDR3 is kept, 45 bases in frame from base 1. Relative to germline, V is missing 4 bases and J is missing 1 base, with 6 bases of the junction outside any gene match. Read against the paper, the sample's time point label means: about four weeks on oral tofacitinib. The intended sense of this specimen's treatment or condition label: oral pan-JAK inhibitor, 5-10 mg twice daily. From alopecia areata patients, peripheral blood was collected along with lesional scalp punch biopsies. PBMCs were isolated by density centrifugation and stained for CD3, CD4 and CD8, and CD4+ and CD8+ T cells were sorted on a FACSAria. The receptor library was made with the immunoSEQ multiplex PCR assay. For TCR sequencing, RNA was extracted from every sample and reverse transcribed into cDNA to serve as template. SuperScript III was used to make first-strand cDNA, primed with a 2:1 mix of oligo-dT and random hexamers. A synthetic immune receptor repertoire was used to assess amplification bias, and residual bias was removed computationally. On the study's bioinformatics: After raw reads were preprocessed to remove errors, the CDR3 was defined following IMGT conventions as running from the conserved cysteine to phenylalanine. Clonality was computed as 1 minus the Shannon entropy, with the entropy normalized by log2 of the number of productive unique TCRs. Whether each scalp clone was CD4 or CD8 was inferred by checking scalp TCRbeta sequences against the CD4 and CD8 repertoires from sorted blood. Imported from immuneACCESS, the table was reduced by TCRdb to in-frame sequences with V and J called. These copies leave out some clones; in studies compared against another copy, an unresolved V gene accounts for under half, and the cause of the remainder is not known. D and trimming come from the DNA, and the V and J calls and clone size come from that table. This sample gives around 200,000 clones in total; over 60% of them show up just once. The top ten hold around 4% of the sample.

Sequenced material: CD4+ T cells sorted from blood, taken at week 4, from a patient treated with tofacitinib. This receptor was taken from a human donor with alopecia areata. Here the chain combines TRBV5-5 and TRBJ2-5, with TRBD2 identical over 8 junction bases. In nucleotide form, the sequence is TGTGCCAGCAGCCTCGGCGGGGGGCTCCAAGAGACCCAGTACTTC. This translates into CASSLGGGLQETQYF.